These 32 T cell receptor beta chains were all obtained from the same sample, sequenced in a study of T cell therapy after organ transplantation. These TCRs are of unknown antigen specificity. Some clones are missing from TCRdb's copy, which holds only in-frame ones; the method was immunoSEQ multiplex PCR. The repertoire holds about 48,000 clones, with 85% to 95% as singletons. Sequencing was performed on CD8+ T cells from blood, taken before autologous CMV-specific T cell therapy. The receptors here all came from a human patient who had received a solid organ transplant and had CMV disease.

This clone was observed once. The V call is TRBV9, the J call TRBJ2-3; D tentatively reads TRBD1 or TRBD2 (5 bases each). Between the trimmed V and J ends, which lost 4 bases and 6 bases, there was a span of 18 bases. CDR3 length: 15 residues. Germline CDR1 and CDR2: SGDLS and YYNGEE. The CDR3 protein is CASSPRTHPGDTQYF. CDR3 DNA: TGTGCCAGCAGCCCGCGGACTCACCCAGGGGATACGCAGTATTTT.

The V call is TRBV2, the J call TRBJ2-5; 8 positions match TRBD1. The V gene's germline CDR1 is SNHLY and CDR2 FYNNEI. This CDR3 spans 15 amino acids. Trimming took 6 bases from V and 3 from J; bases not matched to a gene: 9. This CDR3 reads CASSAGQGGEETQYF. In DNA, the CDR3 is TGTGCCAGCAGCGCCGGACAGGGCGGGGAAGAGACCCAGTACTTC. Looking up the rest from reference TRBV2 and TRBJ2-5 gives the full variable domain: EPEVTQTPSHQVTQMGQEVILRCVPISNHLYFYWYRQILGQKVEFLVSFYNNEISEKSEIFDDQFSVERPDGSNFTLKIRSTKLEDSAMYFCASSAGQGGEETQYFGPGTRLLVL.

The chain uses TRBV15 and TRBJ2-5, with a possible D match to TRBD2 (5 bases). Trimming took 3 bases from V and 5 from J, leaving 10 bases between them. The CDR3 loop spans 13 amino acids. Germline CDR1 LNHNV, CDR2 YYDKDF (reference sequence). The CDR3 is CATSSGSGETQYF. CDR3 in DNA: TGTGCCACCAGCAGCGGATCGGGGGAGACCCAGTACTTC.

V is TRBV11-2 and J is TRBJ1-6; D is unclear. Trimming pared 5 bases from V and 5 bases from J, leaving 19 bases between. This CDR3 has 17 amino acids. CDR1 SGHAT and CDR2 FQNNGV come from the germline V gene. The CDR3 region has the DNA TGTGCCAGCAGCCCGAGTAACAGACTAGGGCATAATTCACCCCTCCACTTT. It codes for CASSPSNRLGHNSPLHF. The variable domain in full, with the rest retrieved from reference TRBV11-2 and TRBJ1-6, is EAGVAQSPRYKIIEKRQSVAFWCNPISGHATLYWYQQILGQGPKLLIQFQNNGVVDDSQLPKDRFSAERLKGVDSTLKIQPAKLEDSAVYLCASSPSNRLGHNSPLHFGNGTRLTVT.

This clone has just one count. This chain connects TRBV5-1 to TRBJ2-7; 7 bases fit TRBD2. V trimming: 2 bases; J trimming: 5 bases; junction bases outside the gene matches: 13. Germline lookup yields CDR1 SGHRS and CDR2 YFSETQ. The CDR3 consists of 16 residues. Written as DNA, the CDR3 is TGCGCCAGCAGCTTATATAGCGGGCTCATGGATCACGAGCAGTACTTC. It yields the protein CASSLYSGLMDHEQYF.

The genes are TRBV4-1 and TRBJ1-5; TRBD1 might be the D (5 bases). Trimming stripped 2 bases from V and 7 bases from J, with 12 bases between. CDR1 and CDR2 (germline): MGHRA, YSYEKL. The CDR3 spans 14 residues. CDR3 DNA: TGCGCCAGCAGCCAACCCCAGGGAGGGCAGCCCCAGCATTTT. It yields the protein CASSQPQGGQPQHF.

The rearrangement uses TRBV11-2 and TRBJ1-2; D not resolved. The V end was cut by 1 base, the J end by 8 bases, with 11 bases between. The CDR3 runs to 13 residues. Germline CDR1 is SGHAT and CDR2 is FQNNGV. Here the CDR3 reads CASSLGVMSGYTF. CDR3 DNA: TGTGCCAGCAGCTTAGGGGTTATGTCGGGCTACACCTTC.

The genes are TRBV5-1 and TRBJ2-7; D gene ambiguous. CDR3 length equals 14 residues. V was cut by 0 bases and J by 2 bases, with 9 bases left in between. CDR1 is SGHRS and CDR2 is YFSETQ in the germline V gene. CDR3 DNA: TGCGCCAGCAGCTTGGGGCAGGAGACCTACGAGCAGTACTTC. It encodes CASSLGQETYEQYF. Filled out from reference TRBV5-1 and TRBJ2-7, the complete variable domain reads KAGVTQTPRYLIKTRGQQVTLSCSPISGHRSVSWYQQTPGQGLQFLFEYFSETQRNKGNFPGRFSGRQFSNSRSEMNVSTLELGDSALYLCASSLGQETYEQYFGPGTRLTVT.

V usage is TRBV19 and J usage is TRBJ1-2; maybe TRBD1 (5 bases). This CDR3 comprises 13 residues. V lost 10 bases to trimming and J lost 2 bases, with 14 bases between them. The germline V gene has CDR1 LNHDA and CDR2 SQIVND (reference sequence). The CDR3 region is CATGLGANYGYTF. DNA of the CDR3: TGTGCCACCGGCTTAGGGGCGAACTATGGCTACACCTTC. Full variable domain (rest looked up from reference TRBV19 and TRBJ1-2): DGGITQSPKYLFRKEGQNVTLSCEQNLNHDAMYWYRQDPGQGLRLIYYSQIVNDFQKGDIAEGYSVSREKKESFPLTVTSAQKNPTAFYLCATGLGANYGYTFGSGTRLTVV.

The chain couples TRBV4-1 to TRBJ2-2; a possible D gene is TRBD2 (5 bases). The CDR3 has 18 residues. Germline loops: CDR1 MGHRA, CDR2 YSYEKL. Between the trimmed V and J ends, which lost 0 bases and 0 bases, there was a span of 14 bases. The CDR3 DNA reads TGCGCCAGCAGCCAAGACTTTTTCGGGAACGCGAACACCGGGGAGCTGTTTTTT. Translated: CASSQDFFGNANTGELFF.

In nucleotides, the CDR3 is TGCGCCAGCAGCTCATCCGGGACAGGTCCCTACGAGCAGTACTTC. Protein product: CASSSSGTGPYEQYF. This sequence joins TRBV4-3 and TRBJ2-7; 8 positions match TRBD1. In germline, CDR1 is LGHNA, CDR2 YSLEER. CDR3 length: 15 residues. The V gene end was trimmed by 5 bases and the J gene end by 2 bases; junction bases not matched to a gene: 8.

The chain uses TRBV19 and TRBJ2-7; 8 bases align to TRBD2. This CDR3 spans 16 amino acids. Germline-derived CDR1 and CDR2 are LNHDA and SQIVND (reference sequence). The junction had 13 bases not matched to a gene; V was cut back by 4 bases and J by 5 bases. In DNA form, the CDR3 reads TGTGCCAGTAGTAACCCCGGGCTAGCGGGTTGGGACGAGCAGTACTTC. This encodes CASSNPGLAGWDEQYF.

This clone was counted a single time. The chain recombines TRBV29-1 with TRBJ2-2; D ambiguous. CDR1 and CDR2 (germline): SQVTM, ANQGSEA. CDR3 length equals 14 residues. Between the trimmed V and J ends, which lost 7 bases and 4 bases, there was a span of 16 bases. Here the CDR3 reads CSAGIPGATGELFF. The DNA of the CDR3 is TGCAGCGCGGGCATACCAGGAGCCACCGGGGAGCTGTTTTTT.

The chain combines TRBV10-2 with TRBJ2-1, with 9 bases aligning to TRBD2. The J segment lost 0 bases and the V segment lost 3 bases, leaving 0 bases of the junction unmatched. The V gene's germline CDR1 is WSHSY and CDR2 SAAADI. The CDR3 extends over 15 amino acids. The CDR3: CASSDSGGSYNEQFF. DNA of the CDR3: TGCGCCAGCAGTGATAGCGGGGGCTCCTACAATGAGCAGTTCTTC.

This clone has only one observation. The rearrangement joins TRBV5-1 to TRBJ2-2, with D perhaps TRBD1 (6 bases). Trimming stripped 2 bases from V and 2 bases from J, with 16 bases between. The CDR3 is 17 residues long. CDR1 and CDR2 from the germline V gene are SGHRS and YFSETQ. The chain's CDR3 is CASSFLGARVNTGELFF. In nucleotides, the CDR3 is TGCGCCAGCAGCTTTTTGGGGGCGCGGGTTAACACCGGGGAGCTGTTTTTT.

V and J are TRBV5-6 and TRBJ1-2; 8 bases line up with TRBD1. CDR3 length equals 14 residues. The germline CDR1 and CDR2 sequences are SGHDT and YYEEEE. V shed 5 bases and J 4 bases; nucleotides not matched to a gene: 7. The CDR3 is CASSTGQGTYGYTF. In DNA form, the CDR3 reads TGTGCCAGCAGTACTGGACAGGGCACCTATGGCTACACCTTC.

The table lists this clone with a few counts. The V and J genes are TRBV28 and TRBJ1-5; a weak D match, TRBD1 (5 bases). V was pared by 6 bases and J by 4 bases, with 13 bases between. Germline CDR1 is MDHEN and CDR2 is SYDVKM. CDR3 size: 14 residues. The CDR3 region has the DNA TGTGCCAGCAGCTCTCATGGGGCAAATCAGCCCCAGCATTTT. Amino acids: CASSSHGANQPQHF.

This clone is a singleton in its sample. The rearrangement links TRBV29-1 to TRBJ2-5; perhaps TRBD1 as D (5 bases). This CDR3 comprises 13 residues. Per the germline V gene, CDR1 is SQVTM and CDR2 is ANQGSEA. CDR3 coding DNA: TGCACCGCCCTCACAGGACAAAAAGAGACCCAGTACTTC. It translates to CTALTGQKETQYF.

V usage is TRBV2 and J usage is TRBJ2-1; TRBD2 matches 13 bases. There are 19 residues in the CDR3. Germline trimming cut 6 bases from V and 4 bases from J; bases unmatched to any gene: 15. From germline, CDR1 is SNHLY and CDR2 FYNNEI. The CDR3 nucleotides read TGTGCCAGCAGCGGCCGACTAGCGGGAGGCTGGGAAACGTACAATGAGCAGTTCTTC. Its translation is CASSGRLAGGWETYNEQFF.

As to this clone: This same CDR3 is encoded by further DNA sequences in the sample. This chain joins TRBV11-2 and TRBJ1-1; possibly TRBD1 for D (5 bases). This CDR3 spans 15 amino acids. The germline V gene has CDR1 SGHAT and CDR2 FQNNGV. V lost 0 bases to trimming and J lost 8 bases, with 16 bases between them. The CDR3 coding sequence is TGTGCCAGCAGCTTAGATCGGGACCAAACCACCGAAGCTTTCTTT. It encodes CASSLDRDQTTEAFF.

This chain connects TRBV15 to TRBJ2-3; 9 nucleotides agree with TRBD2. CDR3 length: 15 amino acids. Looked up from germline, CDR1 is LNHNV and CDR2 is YYDKDF (reference sequence). The V segment lost 5 bases and the J segment 2 bases; nucleotides outside the gene matches: 5. The CDR3 sequence: CATSRGGGHTDTQYF. In DNA form, the CDR3 reads TGTGCCACCAGCCGCGGGGGGGGCCACACAGATACGCAGTATTTT.

The chain has TRBV9 and TRBJ2-3, with 10 bases lining up with TRBD1. CDR3 length equals 17 residues. The J segment lost 2 bases and the V segment lost 4 bases, leaving 10 bases of the junction unmatched. Germline V gives CDR1 SGDLS, CDR2 YYNGEE. CDR3 nucleotides: TGTGCCAGCAGCACCTGGACAGGGGGGACACCCACAGATACGCAGTATTTT. It codes for CASSTWTGGTPTDTQYF.

This chain uses TRBV19 with TRBJ2-7; TRBD1 might be the D (5 bases). Trimming stripped 6 bases from V and 5 bases from J, with 14 bases between. Germline V gives CDR1 LNHDA, CDR2 SQIVND (reference sequence). This CDR3 has 13 amino acids. The chain's CDR3 is CASSILGLNEQYF. CDR3 DNA: TGTGCCAGTAGCATACTGGGGCTAAACGAGCAGTACTTC.

This chain links TRBV29-1 with TRBJ2-1, with 8 bases matching TRBD2. Losses at the gene ends were 0 bases for V and 4 bases for J; bases not matched to a gene: 5. The CDR3 is made up of 15 amino acids. CDR1 and CDR2 (germline): SQVTM, ANQGSEA. The CDR3 loop reads CSVEEFTSGYNEQFF. CDR3 nucleotides: TGCAGCGTTGAAGAATTTACTAGCGGATACAATGAGCAGTTCTTC.

The V and J genes are TRBV7-6 and TRBJ2-2; D uncertain. The CDR3 consists of 15 residues. Trimming removed 1 base at V and 5 bases at J, with 11 bases between. The V gene's germline CDR1 is SGHVS and CDR2 FNYEAQ. CDR3 residues: CASSLDPIPTGELFF. The CDR3 nucleotides are TGTGCCAGCAGCTTAGACCCTATTCCAACCGGGGAGCTGTTTTTT.

This clone was recorded once. The chain couples TRBV6-1 to TRBJ2-3; maybe TRBD2 (7 bases). The CDR3 is 14 amino acids. Trimming took off 6 bases at V and 3 bases at J, with 13 bases between the two ends. CDR1 is MNHNS, CDR2 SASEGT, per germline. Here the CDR3 DNA reads TGTGCCAGCAGGGTTAGGGGGGGGACAGATACGCAGTATTTT. This encodes CASRVRGGTDTQYF.

This clone is termed large (0.1 to 1%). The J gene is TRBJ2-1, the V gene TRBV29-1; D remains ambiguous. CDR3 size: 10 residues. Looked up from germline, CDR1 is SQVTM and CDR2 is ANQGSEA. Trimming shortened V by 6 bases and J by 5 bases, and 5 bases separated the two germline ends. For the CDR3, the DNA is TGCAGCGTCGCCAACAATGAGCAGTTCTTC. As protein: CSVANNEQFF.

This clone was counted between two and nine times. The V gene is TRBV12-2, the J gene TRBJ2-7; TRBD2, the table's D call, lacks a check against the DNA. TRBV12-2 is annotated as a pseudogene. The CDR3 is made up of 17 amino acids. The DNA of the CDR3 is TGTGCAAGTCGCTGGGAGGCTAGCGGGAGCGCCGGGGACGAGCAGTACTTC. This sequence encodes CASRWEASGSAGDEQYF.

This chain joins TRBV4-3 and TRBJ1-5; D uncertain. V gave up 2 bases and J gave up 5 bases, with 10 bases separating them. This CDR3 contains 14 residues. Germline values: CDR1 LGHNA, CDR2 YSLEER. CDR3 in amino acids: CASSQLRTDQPQHF. DNA for the CDR3: TGCGCCAGCAGCCAATTGCGGACTGATCAGCCCCAGCATTTT.

V is TRBV4-3 and J is TRBJ2-7; D not certain. V lost 0 bases, J lost 0 bases, and 15 bases lay in between. The CDR3 sequence is 17 residues long. CDR1 is LGHNA and CDR2 is YSLEER in the germline V gene. This CDR3 is CASSQDWASPSSYEQYF. The CDR3 DNA reads as TGCGCCAGCAGCCAAGATTGGGCCAGTCCTAGCTCCTACGAGCAGTACTTC.

The J gene is TRBJ1-5, the V gene TRBV30; D is possibly TRBD1 (6 bases). The CDR3 sequence is 14 residues long. V was shortened by 4 bases and J by 2 bases, with 12 bases between the two germline ends. Germline-derived CDR1 and CDR2 are GTSNPN and SVGIG (reference sequence). CDR3 DNA: TGTGCCTGGAATTTGGCAGGGGGCAATCAGCCCCAGCATTTT. Residues: CAWNLAGGNQPQHF.

This chain joins TRBV6-6 and TRBJ1-1; D not certain. Looked up from germline, CDR1 is MNHNY and CDR2 is SVGAGI (reference sequence). The CDR3 totals 13 residues. Trimming removed 2 bases from V and 1 base from J, with 5 bases in between. The CDR3 region has the DNA TGTGCCAGCAGTTACGCAGGGAACACTGAAGCTTTCTTT. Its protein is CASSYAGNTEAFF.